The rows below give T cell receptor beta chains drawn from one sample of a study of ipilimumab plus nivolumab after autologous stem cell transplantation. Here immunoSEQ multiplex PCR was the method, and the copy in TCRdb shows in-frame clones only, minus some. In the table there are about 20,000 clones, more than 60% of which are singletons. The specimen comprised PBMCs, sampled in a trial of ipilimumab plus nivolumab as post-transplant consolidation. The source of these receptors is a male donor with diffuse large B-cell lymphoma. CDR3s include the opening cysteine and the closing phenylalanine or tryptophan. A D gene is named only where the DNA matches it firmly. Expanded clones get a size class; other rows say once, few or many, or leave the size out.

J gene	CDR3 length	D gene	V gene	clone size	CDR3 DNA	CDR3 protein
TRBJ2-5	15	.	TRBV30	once	TGTGCCTGGAGTTGGTGGGGGGCCTTCCAAGAGACCCAGTACTTC	CAWSWWGAFQETQYF
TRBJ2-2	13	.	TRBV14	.	TGTGCCAGCAGCCAATTGGTTACCGGGGAGCTGTTTTTT	CASSQLVTGELFF
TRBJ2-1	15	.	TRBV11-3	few	TGTGCCAGCAGCTTAGAGGGGGCCTCCTACAATGAGCAGTTCTTC	CASSLEGASYNEQFF
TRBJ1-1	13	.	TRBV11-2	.	TGTGCCAGCAGCTTCCAGTTGTACACTGAAGCTTTCTTT	CASSFQLYTEAFF
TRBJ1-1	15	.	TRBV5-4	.	TGTGCCAGCAGTCCACCGCGAGGGGCGAACACTGAAGCTTTCTTT	CASSPPRGANTEAFF
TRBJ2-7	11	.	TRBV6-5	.	TGTGCCACCAACCGAGGATACGAGCAGTACTTC	CATNRGYEQYF
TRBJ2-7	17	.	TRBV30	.	TGTGCCTGGGATAGGGGTGGTGGGGGTCTAGCGTCTCGCGAGCAGTACTTC	CAWDRGGGGLASREQYF
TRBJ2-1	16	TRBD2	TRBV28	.	TGTGCCAGCAGTTTATACGGGGGGTCCTCCTACAATGAGCAGTTCTTC	CASSLYGGSSYNEQFF
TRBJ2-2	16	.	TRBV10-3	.	TGTGCCATCAGTGAGTCCATGACAGTGAACACCGGGGAGCTGTTTTTT	CAISESMTVNTGELFF
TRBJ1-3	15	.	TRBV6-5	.	TGTGCCAGCAGTTACGGCCGAAACTCTGGAAACACCATATATTTT	CASSYGRNSGNTIYF
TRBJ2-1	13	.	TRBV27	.	TGTGCCAGCAGCTACGGTCGGAACAATGAGCAGTTCTTC	CASSYGRNNEQFF
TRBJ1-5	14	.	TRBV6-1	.	TGTGCCAGCAGTAGGCAGAACTCAGATCAGCCCCAGCATTTT	CASSRQNSDQPQHF
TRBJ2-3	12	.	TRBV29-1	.	TGCAGCGTTGAGTACTTTAGAGATACGCAGTATTTT	CSVEYFRDTQYF
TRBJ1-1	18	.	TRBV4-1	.	TGCGCCAGCAGCCAGGCTATCCTTCAGGGAATGGAGAACACTGAAGCTTTCTTT	CASSQAILQGMENTEAFF
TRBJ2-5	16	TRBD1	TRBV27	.	TGTGCCAGCAGTTTAACGAACAGGGGCCCCCCAGAGACCCAGTACTTC	CASSLTNRGPPETQYF
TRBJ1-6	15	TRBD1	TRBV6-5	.	TGTGCCAGCAGGACGGACAGGGAGGGGAATTCACCCCTCCACTTT	CASRTDREGNSPLHF
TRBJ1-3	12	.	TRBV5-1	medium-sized	TGCGCCAGCAGCCCGGGCCGAAACACCATATATTTT	CASSPGRNTIYF
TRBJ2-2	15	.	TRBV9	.	TGTGCCAGCAGTGAAAATAGCGGTACCACCGGGGAGCTGTTTTTT	CASSENSGTTGELFF
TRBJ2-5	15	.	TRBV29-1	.	TGCAGCGTTGCCAGGAGAGGGCTTTCGGGAGAGACCCAGTACTTC	CSVARRGLSGETQYF
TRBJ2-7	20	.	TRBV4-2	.	TGTGCCAGCAGCCAAGGATACCGGCTCCAGACTGGGACTTACCACTACGAGCAGTACTTC	CASSQGYRLQTGTYHYEQYF
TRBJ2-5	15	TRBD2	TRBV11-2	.	TGTGCCAGCAGCTTAGGCAGCGGGGGCGGGGAGACCCAGTACTTC	CASSLGSGGGETQYF
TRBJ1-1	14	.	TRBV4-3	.	TGCGCCAGCAGGGCTCTGGAGACGTACACTGAAGCTTTCTTT	CASRALETYTEAFF
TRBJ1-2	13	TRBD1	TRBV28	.	TGTGCCAGCAGTTCCGGGACAGTCGTTGGCTACACCTTC	CASSSGTVVGYTF
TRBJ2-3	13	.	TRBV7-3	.	TGTGCCAGCAGCCCTTATACCACAGATACGCAGTATTTT	CASSPYTTDTQYF
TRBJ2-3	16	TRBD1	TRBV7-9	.	TGTGCCAGCAGCGCCAACAGGGGGGCGGGCACAGATACGCAGTATTTT	CASSANRGAGTDTQYF
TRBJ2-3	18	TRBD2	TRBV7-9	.	TGTGCCAGCAGCGCCTTTTTTAGCGGGGGGTCAATGACAGATACGCAGTATTTT	CASSAFFSGGSMTDTQYF
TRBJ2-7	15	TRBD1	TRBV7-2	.	TGTGCCAGCAGCTTAGTAGGGGGCAGGGCCTACGAGCAGTACTTC	CASSLVGGRAYEQYF
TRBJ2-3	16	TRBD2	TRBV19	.	TGTGCCAGTAGTATACTAGCGGGGGGGCTGACAGATACGCAGTATTTT	CASSILAGGLTDTQYF
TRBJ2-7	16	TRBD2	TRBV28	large	TGTGCCAGCAGTTTGTTTAGGGCGGGGGGCCCCTACGAGCAGTACTTC	CASSLFRAGGPYEQYF
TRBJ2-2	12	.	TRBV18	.	TGTGCCAGCTCAGCGGGGACAGGGGAGCTGTTTTTT	CASSAGTGELFF
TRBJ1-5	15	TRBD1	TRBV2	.	TGTGCCAGCAGACCTTGGACAGGGGGCAATCAGCCCCAGCATTTT	CASRPWTGGNQPQHF
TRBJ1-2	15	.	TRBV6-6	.	TGTGCCAGCAGCGCGGGGGGGCTGACTAACTATGGCTACACCTTC	CASSAGGLTNYGYTF
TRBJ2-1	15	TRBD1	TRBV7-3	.	TGTGCCAGCAGCCCCTCCCGGGACAGGGGGGATGAGCAGTTCTTC	CASSPSRDRGDEQFF
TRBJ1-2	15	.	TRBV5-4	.	TGTGCCAGCAGCTTGAGCGGCCTCGGGGCCTATGGCTACACCTTC	CASSLSGLGAYGYTF